These T cell receptor beta chains were read from a single sample in a study of blood T cell repertoires in COVID-19. Assay: immunoSEQ multiplex PCR; the TCRdb copy retains only in-frame clones and omits some. In the table there are fewer than 250,000 clones, approximately 83% of which are singletons. The sequenced sample was peripheral blood. These receptors originate from a woman between 40 and 55 years old with active or convalescent COVID-19. Both conserved end residues are part of each CDR3. A D gene is named only where the DNA matches it firmly. Clone size appears in some rows only: once, few, many, or a class for an expanded clone.

D	size	V	J	DNA	CDR3
NA	NA	TRBV9	TRBJ1-6	TGTGCCAGCAGCGTAGAGAGGGATCTCTCCTATAATTCACCCCTCCACTTT	CASSVERDLSYNSPLHF
TRBD1	NA	TRBV28	TRBJ2-7	TGTGCCACCCTCCGACAGGGCCCCTACGAGCAGTACTTC	CATLRQGPYEQYF
TRBD1	NA	TRBV11-3	TRBJ2-7	TGTGCCAGCAGCTTACGAAGGACAGGAGCCTACGAGCAGTACTTC	CASSLRRTGAYEQYF
NA	once	TRBV9	TRBJ1-2	TGTGCCAGCAGCGGACAGAAGACTAACTATGGCTACACCTTC	CASSGQKTNYGYTF
NA	NA	TRBV4-1	TRBJ2-5	TGCGCCAGCAGCCCGCCGGGAGCTAAAGAGACCCAGTACTTC	CASSPPGAKETQYF
NA	once	TRBV28	TRBJ2-1	TGTGCCAGCTACTCCGACAGATACAATGAGCAGTTCTTC	CASYSDRYNEQFF
TRBD1	few	TRBV10-3	TRBJ2-7	TGTGCCATTGGCCGGGACAGGGGATTCTACGAGCAGTACTTC	CAIGRDRGFYEQYF
NA	NA	TRBV10-1	TRBJ1-6	TGCGCCAGATGGCGGTTAAGGCATTCACCCCTCCACTTT	CARWRLRHSPLHF
NA	few	TRBV28	TRBJ1-6	TGTGCCAGCATTCAGGGGTCTAATTCACCCCTCCACTTT	CASIQGSNSPLHF
TRBD1	NA	TRBV6-2/TRBV6-3	TRBJ1-2	TGTGCCAGCAGTTACAGGGGACAGGGCGGAGGCTATGGCTACACCTTC	CASSYRGQGGGYGYTF
NA	NA	TRBV29-1	TRBJ2-1	TGCAGCGCAGAGGGGACTTCGTACAATGAGCAGTTCTTC	CSAEGTSYNEQFF
NA	NA	TRBV6-1	TRBJ1-2	TGTGCCAGCAGTGACGTCCCTAACTATGGCTACACCTTC	CASSDVPNYGYTF
NA	NA	TRBV7-7	TRBJ2-2	TGTGCTAGCAGCTTAACGGGAAGCTTTAACACCGGGGAGCTGTTTTTT	CASSLTGSFNTGELFF
NA	NA	TRBV6-5	TRBJ1-1	TGTGCCAGCAGACCGGGGATTTCAAACACTGAAGCTTTCTTT	CASRPGISNTEAFF
TRBD1	once	TRBV19	TRBJ2-7	TGTGCCAGTAGTCCGGGACAGGGTGATTACGAGCAGTACTTC	CASSPGQGDYEQYF
TRBD1	once	TRBV10-3	TRBJ1-1	TGTGCCATGAATACAGGGGAGGCCACTGAAGCTTTCTTT	CAMNTGEATEAFF
TRBD1	few	TRBV30	TRBJ1-4	TGTGCCTGGAAAGGACAGGAATTTTTTTTAGGGAATGAAAAACTGTTTTTT	CAWKGQEFFLGNEKLFF
NA	NA	TRBV1	TRBJ2-6	TGCACCAGCAGCCAATTGGTTCGCGCCACCCGGGGGGCCAACGTCCTGACTTTC	CTSSQLVRATRGANVLTF
TRBD1	NA	TRBV6-5	TRBJ2-3	TGTGCCAGCACCCCGACAGGGGGCTCAGATACGCAGTATTTT	CASTPTGGSDTQYF
TRBD2	NA	TRBV19	TRBJ2-7	TGTGCCAGTAGTATAGGGCTAGCGGACTCCTACGAGCAGTACTTC	CASSIGLADSYEQYF
TRBD1	NA	TRBV19	TRBJ1-2	TGTGCCAGTAGTTATCTGGGACAGGGGGCTGAGGGCTACACCTTC	CASSYLGQGAEGYTF
TRBD1	NA	TRBV3-1/TRBV3-2	TRBJ1-2	TGTGCCAGCAGCCAAACAGGGGGGACCTACACCTTC	CASSQTGGTYTF
NA	few	TRBV19	TRBJ1-2	TGTGCCAGTACCCTGGGACCGGGACTCTTCTATGGCTACACCTTC	CASTLGPGLFYGYTF
NA	NA	TRBV3-1/TRBV3-2	TRBJ2-1	TGTGCCAGCAGCCAAGAACTTGCTTCCCAGTTCTTC	CASSQELASQFF
TRBD1	NA	TRBV5-1	TRBJ1-1	TGCGCCAGCAGCTTGGGACAGGGAGTAATGAACACTGAAGCTTTCTTT	CASSLGQGVMNTEAFF
TRBD1	NA	TRBV10-3	TRBJ2-1	TGTGCCATCAGTGAGTCGGACAGGGCGCACAATGAGCAGTTCTTC	CAISESDRAHNEQFF
TRBD2	NA	TRBV4-2	TRBJ2-2	TGTGCCAGCAGCTCACTTGCAGCGGGAGGGCCTCGGGAGCTGTTTTTT	CASSSLAAGGPRELFF
NA	few	TRBV28	TRBJ1-2	TGTGCCAGCAGTCCACACCGTGCGGTTCCCTATGGCTACACCTTC	CASSPHRAVPYGYTF
NA	NA	TRBV6-5	TRBJ1-1	TGTGCCAGCAATAATAGGGGCACTGAAGCTTTCTTT	CASNNRGTEAFF
NA	NA	TRBV5-5	TRBJ2-3	TGTGCCAGCAGCCCGCAAGGGGCGGATACGCAGTATTTT	CASSPQGADTQYF